The clone carrying this T cell receptor (beta chain) appeared a few times. What it binds is not known. This entry is derived from a study of blood T cells in healthy people across ages. Study context: Per two T cells, template switching captured roughly one barcoded beta molecule.

Findings and limits, study-wide: Naive CD4+ cell counts and diversity both ran higher in long-lived than in aged donors.

With each sample, at least 5.5 micrograms of total RNA were extracted. The V segment lost 8 bases and the J segment 5 bases; nucleotides outside the gene matches: 8. This CDR3 is built from 14 residues. Germline V gene data show CDR1 as SGHTA and CDR2 as FQGNSA. Then a second PCR, running about 6 to 12 cycles, was carried out with a sample-barcoded 5' primer and a J-beta primer mix. Each of the samples gave a minimum of 3 million paired-end reads that contained CDR3. TCRdb independently ran MiXCR on the 5' RACE reads; one entry per CDR3 protein. The sample lists roughly 800,000 distinct CDR3 sequences, 58% occurring once.

Sequenced sample: blood. The clonotype originates from a man aged 25-40 years in good health. The V call is TRBV7-2, the J call TRBJ2-5; 10 bases are shared with TRBD2. The DNA for the CDR3 is TGTGCCAGCGGACTAGCGGCCTGGGGGGAGACCCAGTACTTC. Its translation: CASGLAAWGETQYF.